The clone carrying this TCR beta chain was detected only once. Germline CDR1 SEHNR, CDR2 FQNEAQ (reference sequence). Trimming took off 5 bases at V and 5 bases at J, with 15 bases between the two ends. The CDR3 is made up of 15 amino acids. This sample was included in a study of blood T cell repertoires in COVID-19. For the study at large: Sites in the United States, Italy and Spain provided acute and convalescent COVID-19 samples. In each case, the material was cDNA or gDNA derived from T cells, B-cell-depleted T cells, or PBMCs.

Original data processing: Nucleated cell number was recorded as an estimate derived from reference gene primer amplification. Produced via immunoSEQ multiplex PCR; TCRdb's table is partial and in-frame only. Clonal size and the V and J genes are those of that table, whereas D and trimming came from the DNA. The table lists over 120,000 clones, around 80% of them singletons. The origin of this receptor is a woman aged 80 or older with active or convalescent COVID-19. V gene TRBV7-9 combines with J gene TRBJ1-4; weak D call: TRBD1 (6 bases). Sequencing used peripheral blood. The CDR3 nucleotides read TGTGCCAGCAGCGTCTCAGGGGCGTACAATGAAAAACTGTTTTTT. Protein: CASSVSGAYNEKLFF.